This TCR beta chain is drawn from a study of T cells expressing NK-cell markers. Study-wide context: Source material for TCR beta repertoires consisted of sorted CD3+CD56+NKG2C+, CD3+CD56+NKG2C- and CD3+CD56-NKG2C+ T cells. Study-level results: In 5 or 6 donors, dominant CD3+CD56+NKG2C+ clonotypes ranked among the top 10 CD8+ clonotypes.

For this clonotype: Its antigen is not identified.

The CDR3 sequence is 15 residues long. Germline CDR1 MNHNS, CDR2 SASEGT. From the 5' RACE reads, TCRdb lists one entry per CDR3 protein and no DNA. This sample's table reports some 500,000 distinct CDR3 sequences. This TCR was recovered from a woman aged 45-65 years in good health. The sequencing input was blood T cells: a sorted CD56 or NKG2C T cell subset, CD4+ or CD8+ T cells, or bulk PBMC T cells (not recorded which). The chain links TRBV6-1 to TRBJ1-2; TCRdb's assignment of TRBD1 cannot be checked, as there is no DNA. CDR3 sequence reads: CASREVRAERHGYTF.